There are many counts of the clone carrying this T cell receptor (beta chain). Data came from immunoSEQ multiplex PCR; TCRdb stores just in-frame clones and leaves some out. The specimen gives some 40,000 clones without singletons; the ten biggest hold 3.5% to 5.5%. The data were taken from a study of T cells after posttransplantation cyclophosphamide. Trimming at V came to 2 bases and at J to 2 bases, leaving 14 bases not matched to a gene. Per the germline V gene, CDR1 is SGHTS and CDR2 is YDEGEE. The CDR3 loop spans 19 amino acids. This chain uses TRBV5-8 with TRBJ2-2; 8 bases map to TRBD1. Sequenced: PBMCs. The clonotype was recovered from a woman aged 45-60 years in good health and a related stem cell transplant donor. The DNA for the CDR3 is TGTGCCAGCAGCTTTTCCCGGTGGGGGACAGGACCAAACACCGGGGAGCTGTTTTTT. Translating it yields CASSFSRWGTGPNTGELFF.